Only a few counts were recorded for the clone carrying this T cell receptor (beta chain). The source of the sample is a study of blood T cell repertoires in COVID-19. The V end was cut by 7 bases, the J end by 1 base, with 16 bases between. Germline assignment: CDR1 SGHAT and CDR2 FQNNGV. The CDR3 loop spans 15 amino acids. Assay: immunoSEQ multiplex PCR; the TCRdb copy retains only in-frame clones and omits some. This table has approximately 37,000 clones, 80% to 95% appearing once. This receptor was taken from an elderly woman with acute or convalescent COVID-19. V is TRBV11-2 and J is TRBJ1-1, with D uncertain. Sequenced sample: peripheral blood. Written as DNA, the CDR3 is TGTGCCAGCACCCCAAGGAGAAGTGCGAACACTGAAGCTTTCTTT. This gives the protein CASTPRRSANTEAFF. The full variable domain, completed using reference TRBV11-2 and TRBJ1-1, is EAGVAQSPRYKIIEKRQSVAFWCNPISGHATLYWYQQILGQGPKLLIQFQNNGVVDDSQLPKDRFSAERLKGVDSTLKIQPAKLEDSAVYLCASTPRRSANTEAFFGQGTRLTVV.